The clone carrying this T cell receptor beta chain was observed once. The sample originates from a study of blood T cell repertoires in COVID-19. Study-wide background: Donors in the United States, Italy and Spain gave samples during acute or convalescent COVID-19. PBMCs, B-cell-depleted T cells, or T cells provided the cDNA or gDNA that made up the material.

Authors' processing steps: Estimation of nucleated cell counts relied on the amplification of reference gene primers. The method was immunoSEQ multiplex PCR; TCRdb's version includes in-frame clones alone and lacks a portion of them. The V and J calls and clone size were taken over from that table, and D and trimming were inferred from the DNA. Of under 200,000 clones listed, roughly nine tenths were seen once; the top ten hold almost 1%. With V trimmed by 4 bases and J by 4 bases, 7 bases remained unmatched. The germline V gene has CDR1 SGHAT and CDR2 FQNNGV. This CDR3 spans 16 amino acids. What was sequenced was peripheral blood. The V call is TRBV11-2, the J call TRBJ2-1; 10 bases line up with TRBD2. This receptor was taken from a young man with acute or convalescent COVID-19. The CDR3 spells CASSSIAGGIYNEQFF. CDR3 nucleotide sequence: TGTGCCAGCAGCTCGATAGCGGGGGGAATATACAATGAGCAGTTCTTC.